This is a list of T cell receptor beta chains from one sample in a study of T cells in Graves' hyperthyroidism and ophthalmopathy. TCRdb redid the calling of the multiplex PCR reads with MiXCR, one entry per CDR3 protein. The table records almost 250,000 distinct CDR3 sequences, around 24% of them present only once. The specimen sequenced was blood. The origin of the receptors is a woman between 35 and 50 years old with Graves' ophthalmopathy. The CDR3 runs from the conserved cysteine through the conserved F or W. The D gene is left open where the match is weak. Size tells how often a clone was seen (once, few, many) or the class of an expanded clone, and some rows leave it out.

cdr3_aa,cdr3_nt,j_call,d_call,clone_size,v_call
CASSELAAYEQYF,TGTGCCAGCAGTGAATTAGCCGCCTACGAGCAGTACTTC,TRBJ2-7,.,many,TRBV2
CASSQTPSGGGNQPQHF,TGCGCCAGCAGCCAGACCCCGTCGGGGGGTGGCAATCAGCCCCAGCATTTT,TRBJ1-5,.,many,TRBV4-1
CSGGTGYEQYF,TGCAGCGGGGGGACAGGGTACGAGCAGTACTTC,TRBJ2-7,TRBD1,many,TRBV29-1
CASSSHQRGDWEAFF,TGTGCCAGCAGTTCCCACCAGAGGGGTGATTGGGAAGCTTTCTTT,TRBJ1-1,.,few,TRBV28
CASSQDSGGHEQYF,TGTGCCAGCAGCCAAGATTCGGGGGGGCACGAGCAGTACTTC,TRBJ2-7,TRBD2,few,TRBV3-1
CASSFRAVTLGETQYF,TGTGCCAGCAGTTTTCGGGCGGTGACCCTCGGGGAGACCCAGTACTTC,TRBJ2-5,.,few,TRBV28
CASSPRDGRNYGYTF,TGTGCCAGCAGCCCCAGGGACGGACGTAACTATGGCTACACCTTC,TRBJ1-2,.,once,TRBV7-2
CASSPTGRTEAFF,TGTGCCAGCAGTCCAACAGGGAGGACTGAAGCTTTCTTT,TRBJ1-1,.,.,TRBV12-3/TRBV12-4
CAWRETSGTYEQYF,TGTGCCTGGAGAGAGACTAGCGGGACCTACGAGCAGTACTTC,TRBJ2-7,TRBD2,many,TRBV30
CASTDPKMRGAFF,TGTGCCAGCACCGACCCCAAAATGCGTGGAGCTTTCTTT,TRBJ1-1,.,many,TRBV3-1
CASSQHPPDGEAFF,TGTGCCAGCAGCCAACACCCGCCGGACGGTGAAGCTTTCTTT,TRBJ1-1,.,few,TRBV3-1
CASSLVGGAMNTEAFF,TGTGCCAGCAGTTTGGTGGGGGGCGCGATGAACACTGAAGCTTTCTTT,TRBJ1-1,.,few,TRBV28
CASSLVQRNTIYF,TGTGCCAGCAGTTTGGTGCAAAGAAACACCATATATTTT,TRBJ1-3,.,many,TRBV28
CAGQEIGNTEAFF,TGTGCCGGACAGGAAATTGGGAACACTGAAGCTTTCTTT,TRBJ1-1,TRBD1,.,TRBV6-1
CATSQGARNGYTF,TGTGCCACTTCACAGGGGGCGCGGAATGGCTACACCTTC,TRBJ1-2,TRBD1,many,TRBV28
CASLGTSGTYEQYF,TGTGCCAGCCTAGGGACTAGCGGAACCTACGAGCAGTACTTC,TRBJ2-7,TRBD2,many,TRBV6-1
CASSYSGLYSDTQYF,TGTGCCAGCAGTTACTCGGGTCTGTACTCAGATACGCAGTATTTT,TRBJ2-3,.,few,TRBV6-5
CASSHPVVRSLAELTNTGELFF,TGTGCCAGCAGCCACCCGGTCGTCCGATCTCTAGCGGAACTTACGAACACCGGGGAGCTGTTTTTT,TRBJ2-2,.,many,TRBV3-2
CASRNGQGSLSAFF,TGCGCCAGCAGAAACGGACAGGGAAGTTTATCGGCTTTCTTT,TRBJ1-1,TRBD1,many,TRBV5-1
CATSDLLAGQETQYF,TGTGCCACCAGTGATCTACTAGCGGGCCAAGAGACCCAGTACTTC,TRBJ2-5,TRBD2,.,TRBV6-1
CAGAWEAGYTF,TGTGCCGGGGCATGGGAGGCGGGCTACACCTTC,TRBJ1-2,.,.,TRBV28
CASSYSYNWNKIYEQYF,TGTGCCAGCAGTTACTCGTATAACTGGAACAAGATCTACGAGCAGTACTTC,TRBJ2-7,.,few,TRBV6-2/TRBV6-3
CSVAGANQPQHF,TGCAGCGTTGCTGGAGCCAATCAGCCCCAGCATTTT,TRBJ1-5,.,.,TRBV29-1
CASRQGVRGPQHF,TGTGCCAGTAGGCAGGGGGTCAGGGGGCCCCAGCATTTT,TRBJ1-5,TRBD1,.,TRBV19
CASSQDPASDSYEQYF,TGTGCCAGCAGCCAAGATCCGGCTAGCGACTCCTACGAGCAGTACTTC,TRBJ2-7,.,.,TRBV3-1
CSVVAASYEQYF,TGCAGCGTTGTTGCGGCCTCCTACGAGCAGTACTTC,TRBJ2-7,.,many,TRBV29-1
CASSNRQGGNTEAFF,TGTGCCAGCAGCAATCGTCAGGGGGGGAACACTGAAGCTTTCTTT,TRBJ1-1,TRBD1,many,TRBV11-2
CATGGTGASTSYEQYF,TGTGCCACGGGAGGGACAGGGGCCTCCACCTCCTACGAGCAGTACTTC,TRBJ2-7,TRBD1,.,TRBV10-3
CATSDPGTANTGELFF,TGTGCCACCAGTGATCCCGGGACAGCGAACACCGGGGAGCTGTTTTTT,TRBJ2-2,TRBD1,many,TRBV24-1
CASSIGPVNRGEETQYF,TGTGCCAGCAGTATAGGACCCGTAAACAGGGGCGAGGAGACCCAGTACTTC,TRBJ2-5,TRBD1,many,TRBV28
CASSVGVYTEAFF,TGCGCCAGCAGTGTTGGGGTATACACTGAAGCTTTCTTT,TRBJ1-1,.,.,TRBV10-1
CASSSDRGRSSGANVLTF,TGTGCCAGCAGCTCCGACAGGGGGAGAAGCTCTGGGGCCAACGTCCTGACTTTC,TRBJ2-6,TRBD1,many,TRBV6-4
CASSFGGQGQETQYF,TGTGCCAGCAGTTTCGGGGGACAGGGTCAAGAGACCCAGTACTTC,TRBJ2-5,TRBD1,.,TRBV28
CASSLSASGGTGDSYEQYF,TGTGCCAGCAGCTTATCGGCGAGTGGTGGAACGGGAGACTCCTACGAGCAGTACTTC,TRBJ2-7,.,few,TRBV11-1
CASSPRSGRGDQPQHF,TGTGCCAGCAGCCCGCGGTCGGGCAGGGGGGATCAGCCCCAGCATTTT,TRBJ1-5,TRBD1,.,TRBV7-8